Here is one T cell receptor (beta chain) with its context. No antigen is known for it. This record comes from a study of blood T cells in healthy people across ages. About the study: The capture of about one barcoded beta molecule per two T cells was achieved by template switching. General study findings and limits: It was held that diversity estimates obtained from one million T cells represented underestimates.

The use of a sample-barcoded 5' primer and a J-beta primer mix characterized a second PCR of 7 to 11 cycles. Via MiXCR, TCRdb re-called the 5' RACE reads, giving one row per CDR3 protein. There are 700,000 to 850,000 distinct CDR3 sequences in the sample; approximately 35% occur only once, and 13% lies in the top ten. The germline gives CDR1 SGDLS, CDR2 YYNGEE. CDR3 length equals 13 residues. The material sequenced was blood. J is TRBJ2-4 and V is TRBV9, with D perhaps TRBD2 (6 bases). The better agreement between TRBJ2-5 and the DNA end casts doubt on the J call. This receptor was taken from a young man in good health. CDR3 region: CASSVGRAETQYF. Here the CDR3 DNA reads TGTGCCAGCAGCGTAGGGAGGGCGGAGACCCAGTACTTC.